This TCR beta chain was sequenced during a study of blood T cells in healthy people across ages. This clonotype was found a few times. Antigen: not known. The CDR3 is made up of 15 amino acids. The germline V and J ends were trimmed by 5 bases and 0 bases, with 13 bases remaining between them. Per germline, CDR1 SGHTA and CDR2 FQGTGA. A second about 6 to 12 cycle PCR used barcoded and J-beta primers. TCRdb re-called the 5' RACE reads through MiXCR, storing one row per CDR3 protein. The data show roughly 650,000 distinct CDR3 sequences, about a third seen once. Each sample provided at least 6 micrograms of extracted total RNA. General study findings and limits: One million T cells yielded diversity estimates that were considered underestimates.

The gene calls are TRBV7-3 and TRBJ1-1; D call uncertain. Source material: blood. The clonotype was recovered from an elderly woman in good health. CDR3 region: CASSTFGPMNTEAFF. The CDR3 nucleotides read TGTGCCAGCAGCACCTTTGGGCCGATGAACACTGAAGCTTTCTTT.